This is a list of T cell receptor beta chains from one sample in a study of PD-L1 blockade in urothelial cancer. Data came from immunoSEQ multiplex PCR; TCRdb stores just in-frame clones and leaves some out. The sample lists around 40,000 clones, roughly 90% occurring once. Material: PBMCs, obtained around atezolizumab (anti-PD-L1) treatment. The receptors originated from a man aged 55-75 years with urothelial cancer. CDR3s include the opening cysteine and the closing phenylalanine or tryptophan. A D gene is named only where the DNA matches it firmly. Clone sizes are given selectively: once, few, many, or a class where the clone is expanded.

TRBV19	TRBJ2-1	once	.	TGTGCCAGTAGTATCCGGGTTAGGTACCCCTACAATGAGCAGTTCTTC	CASSIRVRYPYNEQFF
TRBV18	TRBJ1-6	.	TRBD1	TGTGCCAGCTCACCGGGGACAGGACTTAATTCACCCCTCCACTTT	CASSPGTGLNSPLHF
TRBV5-1	TRBJ1-4	.	.	TGCGCCAGCAGCTATACGGGGGTCGATGAAAAACTGTTTTTT	CASSYTGVDEKLFF
TRBV5-1	TRBJ1-2	.	TRBD1	TGCGCCAGCAGCTTAACGGACAGGGATTCTGACGGCTACACCTTC	CASSLTDRDSDGYTF
TRBV9	TRBJ2-2	once	.	TGTGCCAGCAGCGCACCACAAAGACTCGGGGAGCTGTTTTTT	CASSAPQRLGELFF
TRBV11-3	TRBJ2-3	.	TRBD1	TGTGCCAGCAGTTACAGGGGGTTAGCAGATACGCAGTATTTT	CASSYRGLADTQYF
TRBV7-6	TRBJ2-5	.	.	TGTGCCAGCAGCTTGCCGGGAGTCCAAGAGACCCAGTACTTC	CASSLPGVQETQYF
TRBV2	TRBJ1-1	.	TRBD1	TGTGCCAGCAGTGGAGACAGGGGATTCTCGGGTGAAGCTTTCTTT	CASSGDRGFSGEAFF
TRBV27	TRBJ1-6	.	.	TGTGCCAGCAGTCCTCGCTCCTATAATTCACCCCTCCACTTT	CASSPRSYNSPLHF
TRBV28	TRBJ1-1	.	TRBD1	TGTGCCAGCAGTCTTCGACAGGGCAGAACTTTCTTT	CASSLRQGRTFF
TRBV7-2	TRBJ1-3	.	.	TGTGCCAGCAGCTCCTCAGGGTACTCTGGAAACACCATATATTTT	CASSSSGYSGNTIYF
TRBV2	TRBJ1-1	.	.	TGTGCCAGCAGTGATTTGCAGTTTATAAACACTGAAGCTTTCTTT	CASSDLQFINTEAFF
TRBV5-5	TRBJ1-1	.	.	TGTGCCAGCAGCTTGGAGCCCCTCACCACGCGAGCTTTCTTT	CASSLEPLTTRAFF
TRBV5-1	TRBJ2-1	.	TRBD2	TGCGCCAGCAGCTTGTGGGGGACTAGCGGGGGCCAAGTCGACAATGAGCAGTTCTTC	CASSLWGTSGGQVDNEQFF
TRBV5-1	TRBJ2-7	once	.	TGCGCCAGCAGCTTGGGGGGCAGCGCTATCTACGAGCAGTACTTC	CASSLGGSAIYEQYF
TRBV19	TRBJ1-2	.	.	TGTGCCAGTAGTAGGGCGGGGACCTTTGGCTACACCTTC	CASSRAGTFGYTF
TRBV5-1	TRBJ1-2	.	.	TGCGCCAGCAGCTTGCCGGGGACTCTCGGCTACACCTTC	CASSLPGTLGYTF
TRBV6-5	TRBJ1-2	.	.	TGTGCCAGCTGCGCGGGGGGAACGAACTATGGCTACACCTTC	CASCAGGTNYGYTF
TRBV6-1	TRBJ1-2	.	.	TGTGCCAGCAGGGTCATAGTGGGCTACACCTTC	CASRVIVGYTF
TRBV25-1	TRBJ2-2	once	.	TGTGCCAGCAGTGTCCAGACTCAAGCTACCGGGGAGCTGTTTTTT	CASSVQTQATGELFF
TRBV10-3	TRBJ2-1	.	TRBD2	TGTGCCATCAAGTGGACTAGCGGGGGGTATGAGCAGTTCTTC	CAIKWTSGGYEQFF
TRBV30	TRBJ2-2	medium-sized	.	TGTGCCTGGAGCCTAGGGGTTGGAACCGGGGAGCTGTTTTTT	CAWSLGVGTGELFF
TRBV5-1	TRBJ1-2	.	.	TGCGCCAGCAGCTTGGCTCAAAGGGACAGCTACACCTTC	CASSLAQRDSYTF
TRBV19	TRBJ1-2	few	TRBD1	TGTGCCAGTAGTCTACAGGGGGCTGACTATGGCTACACCTTC	CASSLQGADYGYTF
TRBV9	TRBJ1-6	.	TRBD1	TGTGCCAGCAGAGCGGACAGGAAGAGCTCCTATAATTCACCCCTCCACTTT	CASRADRKSSYNSPLHF
TRBV11-2	TRBJ2-2	.	.	TGTGCCAGCAGCTTAGGAGGGTGGGCCGGGGAGCTGTTTTTT	CASSLGGWAGELFF
TRBV5-1	TRBJ2-7	.	TRBD2	TGCGCCAGCAGCCCAACCCCGGGGCTAGCGGGCTACGAGCAGTACTTC	CASSPTPGLAGYEQYF
TRBV4-1	TRBJ1-5	.	.	TGCGCCAGCAGCCAAGATGGACAACGCAATCAGCCCCAGCATTTT	CASSQDGQRNQPQHF
TRBV5-6	TRBJ2-2	once	.	TGTGCCAGCAGCTTCTCTAGAACCGGGGAGCTGTTTTTT	CASSFSRTGELFF
TRBV2	TRBJ2-1	.	.	TGTGCCAGCCTTGCTAGCAACCCCTACAATGAGCAGTTCTTC	CASLASNPYNEQFF
TRBV25-1	TRBJ2-7	.	.	TGTGCCAGCACCGGGAACTACTACGAGCAGTACTTC	CASTGNYYEQYF
TRBV15	TRBJ2-7	.	.	TGTGCCACCAGCAGAGATCAGGGCTACGAGCAGTACTTC	CATSRDQGYEQYF
TRBV6-1	TRBJ2-2	.	TRBD2	TGTGCCAGCAGTAGGGCGGGGGGGCAGTCCGGGGAGCTGTTTTTT	CASSRAGGQSGELFF
TRBV2	TRBJ2-7	.	TRBD2	TGTGCCAGCAGAGCGGCAGACGGGGGCGGGAGGGCCACGTTGTACGAGCAGTACTTC	CASRAADGGGRATLYEQYF
TRBV5-1	TRBJ2-2	few	.	TGCGCCAGCAGCTTGGACGGGGGAGCCGGGGAGCTGTTTTTT	CASSLDGGAGELFF
TRBV7-9	TRBJ1-1	.	.	TGTGCCAGCAGCTTAGGGCGGCTACTAGGGGGAGCTTTCTTT	CASSLGRLLGGAFF
TRBV18	TRBJ2-1	.	.	TGTGCCAGCTCACCTCAGGACAGCTACTACAATGAGCAGTTCTTC	CASSPQDSYYNEQFF
TRBV18	TRBJ1-1	.	.	TGTGCCAGCTCACCACGACCAAGGGGGATGAACACTGAAGCTTTCTTT	CASSPRPRGMNTEAFF
TRBV25-1	TRBJ1-2	.	.	TGTGCCAGCAGTGCGACTGTGGCGGGCTATGGCTACACCTTC	CASSATVAGYGYTF
TRBV12-2	TRBJ2-5	.	.	TGTGCAAGTCGCTTCGGGGGGGGTGGTACCTCCATGTGGGAGACCCAGTACTTC	CASRFGGGGTSMWETQYF
TRBV5-1	TRBJ1-1	.	TRBD1	TGCGCCAGCAGCTTGGTGGCAGGGGGGACTGAAGCTTTCTTT	CASSLVAGGTEAFF
TRBV7-3	TRBJ2-2	.	.	TGTGCCAGCAGCCGTGAGGGCCCCATCGGGGAGCTGTTTTTT	CASSREGPIGELFF
TRBV29-1	TRBJ1-4	.	.	TGCAGCGTCAGCGAGTCTAATGAAAAACTGTTTTTT	CSVSESNEKLFF
TRBV18	TRBJ2-5	once	TRBD1	TGTGCCAGCTCACCCCTACAGGGGGGCGAGACCCAGTACTTC	CASSPLQGGETQYF
TRBV6-1	TRBJ2-7	once	.	TGTGCCAGCATAGGAGGCCGGCCGCCTCACGAGCAGTACTTC	CASIGGRPPHEQYF